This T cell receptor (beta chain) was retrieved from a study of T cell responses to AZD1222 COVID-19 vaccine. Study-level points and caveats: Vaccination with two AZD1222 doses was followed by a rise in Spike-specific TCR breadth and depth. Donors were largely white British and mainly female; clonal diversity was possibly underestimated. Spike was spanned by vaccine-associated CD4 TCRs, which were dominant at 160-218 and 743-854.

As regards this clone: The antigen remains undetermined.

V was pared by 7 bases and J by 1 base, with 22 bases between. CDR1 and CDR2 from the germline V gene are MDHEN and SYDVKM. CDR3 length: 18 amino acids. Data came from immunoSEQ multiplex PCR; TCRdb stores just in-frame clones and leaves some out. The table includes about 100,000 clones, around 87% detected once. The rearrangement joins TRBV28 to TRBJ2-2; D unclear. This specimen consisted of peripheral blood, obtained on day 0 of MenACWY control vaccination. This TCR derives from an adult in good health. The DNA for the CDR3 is TGTGCCAGCAATCCATTAAGTCCGTTCAACGAGAACACCGGGGAGCTGTTTTTT. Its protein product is CASNPLSPFNENTGELFF. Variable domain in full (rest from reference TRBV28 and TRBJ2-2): DVKVTQSSRYLVKRTGEKVFLECVQDMDHENMFWYRQDPGLGLRLIYFSYDVKMKEKGDIPEGYSVSREKKERFSLILESASTNQTSMYLCASNPLSPFNENTGELFFGEGSRLTVL.